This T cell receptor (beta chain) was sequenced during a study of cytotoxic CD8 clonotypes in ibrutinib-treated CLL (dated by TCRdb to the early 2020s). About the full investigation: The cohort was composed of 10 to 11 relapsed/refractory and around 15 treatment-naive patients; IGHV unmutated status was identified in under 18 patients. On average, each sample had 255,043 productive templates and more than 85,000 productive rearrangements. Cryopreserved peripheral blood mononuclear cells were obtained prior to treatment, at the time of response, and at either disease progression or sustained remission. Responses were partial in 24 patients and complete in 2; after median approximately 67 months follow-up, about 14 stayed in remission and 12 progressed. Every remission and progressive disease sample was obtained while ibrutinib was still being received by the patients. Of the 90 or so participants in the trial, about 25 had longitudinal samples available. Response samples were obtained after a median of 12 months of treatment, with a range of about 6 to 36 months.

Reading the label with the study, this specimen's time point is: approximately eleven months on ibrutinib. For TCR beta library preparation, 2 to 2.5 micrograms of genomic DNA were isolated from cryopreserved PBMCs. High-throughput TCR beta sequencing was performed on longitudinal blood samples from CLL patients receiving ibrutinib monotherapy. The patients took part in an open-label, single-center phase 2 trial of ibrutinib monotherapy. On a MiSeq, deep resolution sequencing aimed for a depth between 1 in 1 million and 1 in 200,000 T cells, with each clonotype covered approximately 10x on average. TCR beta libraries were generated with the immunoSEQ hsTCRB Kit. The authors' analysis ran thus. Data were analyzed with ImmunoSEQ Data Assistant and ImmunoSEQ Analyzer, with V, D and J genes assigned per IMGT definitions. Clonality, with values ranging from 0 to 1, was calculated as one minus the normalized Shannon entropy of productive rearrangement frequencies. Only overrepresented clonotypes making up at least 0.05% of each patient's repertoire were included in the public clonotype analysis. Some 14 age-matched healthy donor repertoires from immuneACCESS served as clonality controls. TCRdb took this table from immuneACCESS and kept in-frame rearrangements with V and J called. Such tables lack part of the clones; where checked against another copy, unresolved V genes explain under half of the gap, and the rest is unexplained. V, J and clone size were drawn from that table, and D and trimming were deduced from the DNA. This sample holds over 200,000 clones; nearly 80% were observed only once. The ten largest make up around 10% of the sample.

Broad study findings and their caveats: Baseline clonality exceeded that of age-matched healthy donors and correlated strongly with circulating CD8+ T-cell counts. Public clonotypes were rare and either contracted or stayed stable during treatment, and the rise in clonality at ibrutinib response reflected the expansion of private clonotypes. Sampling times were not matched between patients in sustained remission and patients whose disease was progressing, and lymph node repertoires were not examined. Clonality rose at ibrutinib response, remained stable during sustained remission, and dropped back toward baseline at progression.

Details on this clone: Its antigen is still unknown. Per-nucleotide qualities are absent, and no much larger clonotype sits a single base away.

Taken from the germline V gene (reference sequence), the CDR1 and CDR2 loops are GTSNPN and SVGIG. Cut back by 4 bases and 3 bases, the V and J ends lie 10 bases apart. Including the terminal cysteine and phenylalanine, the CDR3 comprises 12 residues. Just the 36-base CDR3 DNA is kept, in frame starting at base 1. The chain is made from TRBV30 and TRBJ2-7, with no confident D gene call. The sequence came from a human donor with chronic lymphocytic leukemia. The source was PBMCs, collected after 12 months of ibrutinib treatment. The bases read TGTGCCTGGACCTCCTTAGGCTACGAGCAGTACTTC. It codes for CAWTSLGYEQYF.